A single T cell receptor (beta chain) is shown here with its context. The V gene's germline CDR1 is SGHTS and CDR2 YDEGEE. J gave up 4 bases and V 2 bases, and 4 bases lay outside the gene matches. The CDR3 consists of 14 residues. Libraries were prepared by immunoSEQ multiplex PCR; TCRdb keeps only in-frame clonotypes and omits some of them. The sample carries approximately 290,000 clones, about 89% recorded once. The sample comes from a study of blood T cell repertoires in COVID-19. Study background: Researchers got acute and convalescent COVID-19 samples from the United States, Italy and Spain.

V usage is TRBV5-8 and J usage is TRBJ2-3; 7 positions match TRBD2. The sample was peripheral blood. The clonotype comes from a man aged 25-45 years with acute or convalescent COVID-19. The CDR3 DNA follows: TGTGCCAGCAGCTTAGGGAGGGGCCCAGATACGCAGTATTTT. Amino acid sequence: CASSLGRGPDTQYF.